Each of the 15 T cell receptor beta chains below was sequenced from the same sample in a study of PD-1 blockade in classical Hodgkin lymphoma (dated by TCRdb to about 2020). Sample time point, as interpreted from the label and publication: cycle 1 day 1 (C1D1), immediately before nivolumab initiation. All trial patients had relapsed after autologous stem cell transplantation, with cohorts A, B and C differing in prior brentuximab vedotin exposure. The library came from the immunoSEQ multiplex PCR assay. The clones in this table, taken by TCRdb from immuneACCESS, are in-frame only. Not every clone is retained; where verified, under half of the shortfall comes from an unresolved V gene, and the cause of the rest is unknown. In this sample the table shows 30,000 to 50,000 clones, over 60% of which occur a single time. Around 9.9% of the sample belongs to the ten largest clones. This material consisted of peripheral blood mononuclear cells (PBMCs), taken at baseline. Receptor source: a human donor with classical Hodgkin lymphoma.

Only a few counts were recorded for this clone. The chain is built from TRBV11-2 and TRBJ1-2; D gene unclear. The germline V gene has CDR1 SGHAT and CDR2 FQNNGV. The CDR3 extends over 16 amino acids. Trimming stripped 0 bases from V and 5 bases from J, with 16 bases between. The CDR3 nucleotides read TGTGCCAGCAGCTTAGATGCTGCCCCCAGGATGTATGGCTACACCTTC. Protein: CASSLDAAPRMYGYTF.

The chain carries TRBV11-3 and TRBJ2-2; D gene unclear. V was clipped by 6 bases and J by 13 bases, with 18 bases between them. The CDR3 loop spans 13 amino acids. CDR1 is SGHNT, CDR2 YENEEA, per germline. The CDR3 spells CASSYDSPWGLFF. The CDR3 DNA is TGTGCCAGCAGTTATGACTCCCCGTGGGGGCTGTTTTTT.

This clone showed up just once. Additional DNA sequences in this sample encode the identical CDR3. This sequence joins TRBV5-1 and TRBJ1-2; D call uncertain. Germline V gene data show CDR1 as SGHRS and CDR2 as YFSETQ. Deletions cut 0 bases from V and 3 bases from J, with 12 bases between. The CDR3 is made up of 15 amino acids. The CDR3 here is CASSLAPDTHYGYTF. The CDR3 nucleotides are TGCGCCAGCAGCTTGGCCCCAGACACCCACTATGGCTACACCTTC.

V is TRBV2 and J is TRBJ2-1, with TRBD2 identical over 10 bases. V trimming: 2 bases; J trimming: 3 bases; junction bases outside the gene matches: 7. Germline V lookup: CDR1 SNHLY, CDR2 FYNNEI. There are 17 residues in the CDR3. CDR3 in amino acids: CASSELSSSGSYNEQFF. The CDR3, as DNA: TGTGCCAGCAGTGAACTATCGTCTAGCGGGAGCTACAATGAGCAGTTCTTC.

V gene TRBV29-1 combines with J gene TRBJ2-1, with TRBD2 matching over 12 bases. J lost 3 bases, V lost 1 base, and 1 base had no gene match. The CDR3 contains 15 residues. Germline V lookup: CDR1 SQVTM, CDR2 ANQGSEA. The CDR3 DNA is TGCAGCGTTGAAGGGGGACTAGCGGGCTACAATGAGCAGTTCTTC. Its translation is CSVEGGLAGYNEQFF.

The rearrangement uses TRBV7-2 and TRBJ2-3, with 10 nucleotides matching TRBD2. V lost 6 bases and J lost 2; bases outside the gene matches: 8. Germline V lookup: CDR1 SGHTA, CDR2 FQGNSA. CDR3 length: 16 amino acids. CDR3 coding DNA: TGTGCCAGCAGTACTACTAGCGGGATAGACACAGATACGCAGTATTTT. Translation gives CASSTTSGIDTDTQYF.

The V gene is TRBV27, the J gene TRBJ1-2, with D hard to call. The germline gives CDR1 MNHEY, CDR2 SMNVEV (reference sequence). This CDR3 has 13 amino acids. Trimming took 6 bases from V and 8 from J, leaving 16 bases between them. CDR3 protein: CASRPTQVGGYTF. In DNA, the CDR3 is TGTGCCAGCAGACCAACGCAGGTAGGAGGCTACACCTTC.

This rearrangement joins TRBV2 to TRBJ2-2, with 7 nucleotides matching TRBD2. V shed 6 bases, J shed 3 bases, and the junction held 7 bases outside the gene matches. CDR1 and CDR2 from the germline V gene are SNHLY and FYNNEI. The CDR3 has 15 residues. CDR3 region: CASRIAGGDTGELFF. In nucleotides, the CDR3 is TGTGCCAGCAGGATAGCGGGCGGTGACACCGGGGAGCTGTTTTTT.

The rearrangement links TRBV19 to TRBJ2-7; no reliable D call. Germline CDR1 is LNHDA and CDR2 is SQIVND (reference sequence). The CDR3 covers 13 residues. V was clipped by 4 bases and J by 5 bases, with 12 bases between them. In DNA, the CDR3 is TGTGCCAGTAGTACCCTTCGCACCCACGAGCAGTACTTC. Translating it yields CASSTLRTHEQYF.

This sequence joins TRBV6-9 and TRBJ2-7; a weak D match, TRBD2 (6 bases). The CDR3 loop spans 16 amino acids. The germline CDR1 and CDR2 sequences are MNHGY and SVAAGI. Trimming shortened V by 3 bases and J by 5 bases, and 20 bases separated the two germline ends. The CDR3 DNA sequence: TGTGCCAGCAGTTACTCGACTTTACCAGGGAGGAACGAGCAGTACTTC. Protein sequence: CASSYSTLPGRNEQYF.

The chain carries TRBV18 and TRBJ1-5; D possibly corresponds to TRBD1 (6 bases). With 6 bases removed from V and 5 bases from J, the gap between germline ends came to 23 bases. This CDR3 is built from 17 residues. Germline assignment: CDR1 KGHSH and CDR2 LQKENI. CDR3 sequence: CASSADRRGAPYQPQHF. CDR3 nucleotides: TGTGCCAGCTCGGCCGATAGACGGGGGGCCCCTTATCAGCCCCAGCATTTT. The full variable domain, completed using reference TRBV18 and TRBJ1-5, is NAGVMQNPRHLVRRRGQEARLRCSPMKGHSHVYWYRQLPEEGLKFMVYLQKENIIDESGMPKERFSAEFPKEGPSILRIQQVVRGDSAAYFCASSADRRGAPYQPQHFGDGTRLSIL.

The chain links TRBV6-1 to TRBJ1-2; D gene unclear. Trimming removed 0 bases from V and 1 base from J, with 6 bases in between. There are 14 residues in the CDR3. Germline values: CDR1 MNHNS, CDR2 SASEGT. CDR3 nucleotide sequence: TGTGCCAGCAGTGAAGCAGGGAGTAACTATGGCTACACCTTC. Protein product: CASSEAGSNYGYTF.

This rearrangement joins TRBV7-2 to TRBJ2-7; D is perhaps TRBD1 (6 bases). With 1 base removed from V and 3 bases from J, the gap between germline ends came to 10 bases. CDR1 SGHTA and CDR2 FQGNSA come from the germline V gene. CDR3 length: 14 amino acids. Here the CDR3 DNA reads TGTGCCAGCAGCTTAGTCTTGACAGGCTACGAGCAGTACTTC. Translated: CASSLVLTGYEQYF. The full variable domain, in which reference TRBV7-2 and TRBJ2-7 provide the parts outside the CDR3, is GAGVSQSPSNKVTEKGKDVELRCDPISGHTALYWYRQSLGQGLEFLIYFQGNSAPDKSGLPSDRFSAERTGGSVSTLTIQRTQQEDSAVYLCASSLVLTGYEQYFGPGTRLTVT.

Only one count was recorded for this clone. Being one base from a much bigger clone, this may be a read error. The chain combines TRBV25-1 with TRBJ1-3; weak D call: TRBD1 (6 bases). Trimming removed 1 base at V and 4 bases at J, with 17 bases between. From germline, CDR1 is MGHDK and CDR2 SYGVNS. This CDR3 is built from 17 residues. Here the CDR3 reads CASSEWGPRRGGNTIYF. CDR3 DNA sequence: TGTGCCAGCAGTGAATGGGGGCCCAGGAGAGGAGGAAACACCATATATTTT.

The chain combines TRBV5-4 with TRBJ2-3; 7 positions agree with TRBD2. This CDR3 spans 16 amino acids. The ends lost 0 bases at V and 0 bases at J; junction bases unmatched: 4. Germline values: CDR1 SGHNT, CDR2 YYREEE (reference sequence). The CDR3 here is CASSLAAGVSTDTQYF. The CDR3 DNA reads TGTGCCAGCAGCTTGGCCGCGGGAGTAAGCACAGATACGCAGTATTTT.